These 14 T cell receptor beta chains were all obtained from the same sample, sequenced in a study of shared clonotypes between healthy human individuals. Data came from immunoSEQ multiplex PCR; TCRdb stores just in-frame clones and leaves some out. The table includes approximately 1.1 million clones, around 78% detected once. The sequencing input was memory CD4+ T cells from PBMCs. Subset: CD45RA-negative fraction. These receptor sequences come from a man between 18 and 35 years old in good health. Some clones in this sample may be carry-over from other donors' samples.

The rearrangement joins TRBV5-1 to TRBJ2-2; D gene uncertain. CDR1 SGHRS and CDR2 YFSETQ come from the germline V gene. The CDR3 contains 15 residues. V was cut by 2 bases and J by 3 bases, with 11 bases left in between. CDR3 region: CASSFSPGYTGELFF. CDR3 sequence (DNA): TGCGCCAGCAGCTTCTCCCCGGGCTACACCGGGGAGCTGTTTTTT.

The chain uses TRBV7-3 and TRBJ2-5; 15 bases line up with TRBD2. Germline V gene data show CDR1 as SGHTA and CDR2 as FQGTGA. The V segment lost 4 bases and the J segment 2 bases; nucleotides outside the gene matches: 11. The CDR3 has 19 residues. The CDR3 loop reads CASSWGLAGGISGQETQYF. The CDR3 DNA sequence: TGTGCCAGCAGCTGGGGACTAGCGGGAGGCATCAGTGGGCAAGAGACCCAGTACTTC.

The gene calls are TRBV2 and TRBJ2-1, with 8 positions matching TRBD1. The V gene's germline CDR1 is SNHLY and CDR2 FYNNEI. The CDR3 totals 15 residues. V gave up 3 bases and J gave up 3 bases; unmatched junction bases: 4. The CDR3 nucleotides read TGTGCCAGCAGTGAGCAGGGGGCCGGCTACAATGAGCAGTTCTTC. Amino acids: CASSEQGAGYNEQFF.

The CDR3 sequence is CASSFVANYGYTF. The CDR3 DNA follows: TGTGCCAGCAGCTTTGTGGCTAACTATGGCTACACCTTC. The chain is built from TRBV5-6 and TRBJ1-2; D gene unclear. The CDR3 covers 13 residues. CDR1 SGHDT and CDR2 YYEEEE come from the germline V gene. V lost 2 bases and J 0 bases, leaving 5 bases between the germline ends.

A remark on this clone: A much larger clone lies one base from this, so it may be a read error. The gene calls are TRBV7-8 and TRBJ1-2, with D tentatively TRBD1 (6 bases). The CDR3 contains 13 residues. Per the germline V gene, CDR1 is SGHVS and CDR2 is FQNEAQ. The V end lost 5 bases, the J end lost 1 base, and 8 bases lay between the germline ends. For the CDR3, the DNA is TGTGCCAGCAGCCCGGACAGTAACTATGGCTACACCTTC. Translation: CASSPDSNYGYTF.

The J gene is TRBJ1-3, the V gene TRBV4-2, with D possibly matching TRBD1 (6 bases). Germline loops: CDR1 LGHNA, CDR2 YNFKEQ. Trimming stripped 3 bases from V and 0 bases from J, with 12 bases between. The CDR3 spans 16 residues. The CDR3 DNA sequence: TGTGCCAGCAGCCACCCCACAGGGAACTCTGGAAACACCATATATTTT. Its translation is CASSHPTGNSGNTIYF.

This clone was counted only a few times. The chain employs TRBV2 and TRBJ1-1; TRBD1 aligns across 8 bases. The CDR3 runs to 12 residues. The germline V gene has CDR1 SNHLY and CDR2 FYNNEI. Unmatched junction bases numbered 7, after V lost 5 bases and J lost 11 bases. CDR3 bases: TGTGCCAGCAGTACCGGGACAGGTGTGGCTTTCTTT. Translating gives CASSTGTGVAFF.

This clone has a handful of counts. This CDR3 is CASSEGQGARETQYF. CDR3 bases: TGTGCCAGCAGCGAGGGACAGGGGGCTCGAGAGACCCAGTACTTC. The chain uses TRBV5-8 and TRBJ2-5; 12 nucleotides align to TRBD1. The length of the CDR3 is 15 residues. CDR1 and CDR2 from the germline V gene are SGHTS and YDEGEE. With V trimmed by 4 bases and J by 4 bases, 5 bases remained unmatched.

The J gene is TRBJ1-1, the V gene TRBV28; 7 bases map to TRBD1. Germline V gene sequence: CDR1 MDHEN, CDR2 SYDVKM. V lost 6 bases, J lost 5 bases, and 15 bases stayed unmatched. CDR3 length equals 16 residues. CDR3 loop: CASRENRGRLDTEAFF. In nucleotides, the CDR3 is TGTGCCAGCAGGGAAAACAGGGGACGTTTGGATACTGAAGCTTTCTTT. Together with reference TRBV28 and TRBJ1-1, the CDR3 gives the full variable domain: DVKVTQSSRYLVKRTGEKVFLECVQDMDHENMFWYRQDPGLGLRLIYFSYDVKMKEKGDIPEGYSVSREKKERFSLILESASTNQTSMYLCASRENRGRLDTEAFFGQGTRLTVV.

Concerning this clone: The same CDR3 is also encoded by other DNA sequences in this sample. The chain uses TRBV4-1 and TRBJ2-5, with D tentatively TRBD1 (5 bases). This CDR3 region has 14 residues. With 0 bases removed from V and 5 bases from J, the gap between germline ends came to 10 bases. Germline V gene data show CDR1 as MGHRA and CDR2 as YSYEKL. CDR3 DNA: TGCGCCAGCAGCCAAGATCAGGGAAGGGAGACCCAGTACTTC. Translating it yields CASSQDQGRETQYF.

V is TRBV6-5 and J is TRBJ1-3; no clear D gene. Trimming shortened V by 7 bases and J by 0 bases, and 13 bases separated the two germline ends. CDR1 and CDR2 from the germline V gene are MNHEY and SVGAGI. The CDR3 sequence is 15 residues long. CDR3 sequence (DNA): TGTGCCAGCATAAGACGGGCTCTCTCTGGAAACACCATATATTTT. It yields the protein CASIRRALSGNTIYF.

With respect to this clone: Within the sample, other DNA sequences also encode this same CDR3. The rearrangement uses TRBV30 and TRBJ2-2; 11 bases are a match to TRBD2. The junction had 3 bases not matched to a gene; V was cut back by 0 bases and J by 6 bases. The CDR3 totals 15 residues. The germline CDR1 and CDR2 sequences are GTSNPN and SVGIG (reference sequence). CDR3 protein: CAWSVLAGAAGELFF. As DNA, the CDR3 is TGTGCCTGGAGTGTACTAGCGGGAGCCGCCGGGGAGCTGTTTTTT.

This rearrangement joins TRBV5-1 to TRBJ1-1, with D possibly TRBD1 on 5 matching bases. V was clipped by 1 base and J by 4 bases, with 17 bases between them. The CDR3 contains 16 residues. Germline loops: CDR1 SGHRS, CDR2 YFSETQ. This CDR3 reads CASSLLARGVGTEAFF. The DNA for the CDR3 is TGCGCCAGCAGCTTGCTCGCAAGGGGTGTTGGCACTGAAGCTTTCTTT.

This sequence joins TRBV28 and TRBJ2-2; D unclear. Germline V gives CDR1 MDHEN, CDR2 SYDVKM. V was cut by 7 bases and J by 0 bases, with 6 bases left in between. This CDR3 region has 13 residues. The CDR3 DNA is TGTGCCAGCACTGGGGCGAACACCGGGGAGCTGTTTTTT. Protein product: CASTGANTGELFF.